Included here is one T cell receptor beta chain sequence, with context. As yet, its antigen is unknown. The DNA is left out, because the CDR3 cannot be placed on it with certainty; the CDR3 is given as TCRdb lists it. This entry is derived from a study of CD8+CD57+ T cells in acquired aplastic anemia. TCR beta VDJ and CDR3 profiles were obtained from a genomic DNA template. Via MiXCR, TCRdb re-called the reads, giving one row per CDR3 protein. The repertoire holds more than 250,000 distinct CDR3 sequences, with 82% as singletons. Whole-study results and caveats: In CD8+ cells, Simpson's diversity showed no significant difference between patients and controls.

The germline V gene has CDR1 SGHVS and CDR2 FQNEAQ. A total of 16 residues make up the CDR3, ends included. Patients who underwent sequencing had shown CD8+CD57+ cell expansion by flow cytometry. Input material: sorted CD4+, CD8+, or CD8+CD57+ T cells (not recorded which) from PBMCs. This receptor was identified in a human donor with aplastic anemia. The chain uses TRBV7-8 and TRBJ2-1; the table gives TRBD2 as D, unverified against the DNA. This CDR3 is CASSVGSDREYFGQFF.